The next 5 T cell receptor beta chains were all read from a single sample in a study of early T cells in non-severe SARS-CoV-2 infection. TCRdb reprocessed the 5' RACE reads with MiXCR, giving one entry per CDR3 protein. The profile shows approximately 84,000 distinct CDR3 sequences, about 16% of them singletons. The sequencing input was whole blood. These receptors all come from an adult who was a healthcare worker with PCR-confirmed SARS-CoV-2 infection or an uninfected control (not recorded which).

This clonotype was seen many times. This rearrangement joins TRBV28 to TRBJ2-3, with D perhaps TRBD2 (6 bases). V gave up 6 bases and J gave up 2 bases, with 21 bases separating them. Germline assignment: CDR1 MDHEN and CDR2 SYDVKM. The CDR3 contains 17 residues. The CDR3 protein is CASSSLGTPLPTDTQYF. In DNA, the CDR3 is TGTGCCAGCAGCTCTCTCGGGACTCCCCTGCCCACAGATACGCAGTATTTT.

This chain uses TRBV6-2 or TRBV6-3 with TRBJ2-1, with 7 bases identical to TRBD2. The CDR3 sequence is 18 residues long. Germline V gives CDR1 MNHEY, CDR2 SVGEGT. Trimming cost V 0 bases and J 0 bases; bases outside gene matches: 8. CDR3 in DNA: TGTGCCAGCAGTTACTCGACCGATGCGGGAGTCTCCTACAATGAGCAGTTCTTC. This codes for CASSYSTDAGVSYNEQFF.

The gene calls are TRBV7-2 and TRBJ2-3; no clear D gene. This CDR3 comprises 13 residues. V was cut by 0 bases and J by 8 bases, with 9 bases left in between. CDR1 is SGHTA and CDR2 is FQGNSA in the germline V gene. CDR3 loop: CASSLATLGTQYF. The CDR3, as DNA: TGTGCCAGCAGCTTAGCCACCTTGGGTACGCAGTATTTT.

In this sample, this clonotype turned up many times. The J gene is TRBJ2-7, the V gene TRBV20-1; D may be TRBD2 (6 bases). This CDR3 is built from 13 residues. Per germline, CDR1 DFQATT and CDR2 SNEGSKA (reference sequence). The V gene lost 2 bases and the J gene lost 0 bases, with 8 bases spanning the gap. CDR3 coding DNA: TGCAGTGCTAGATCCGGGGGCTCCTACGAGCAGTACTTC. Amino acids: CSARSGGSYEQYF.

A few counts support this clonotype. The gene calls are TRBV2 and TRBJ2-7; tentative D call: TRBD2 (5 bases). Germline values: CDR1 SNHLY, CDR2 FYNNEI. The CDR3 extends over 16 amino acids. The V and J ends lost 0 bases and 3 bases respectively, with 15 bases between them. Written as DNA, the CDR3 is TGTGCCAGCAGTGAAGCGCGACGGGCGGGCCGCTACGAGCAGTACTTC. Its protein product is CASSEARRAGRYEQYF.